Below are 5 T cell receptor beta chains sequenced from a single sample in a study of T cell changes during pregnancy in multiple sclerosis. The data were produced by immunoSEQ multiplex PCR, yet TCRdb's version contains in-frame clones alone and is incomplete. Among about 70,000 clones listed, approximately 94% were seen once. The starting material was peripheral blood, obtained in the third trimester of pregnancy. The receptors shown here come from a female donor with multiple sclerosis, enrolled in a pregnancy study.

This clone was recorded only once. The chain links TRBV7-2 to TRBJ1-1; perhaps TRBD1 as D (6 bases). The CDR3 spans 15 residues. V shed 2 bases and J shed 3 bases, with 13 bases lying between them. From germline, CDR1 is SGHTA and CDR2 FQGNSA. The CDR3 sequence: CASSLQQGWHTEAFF. Written as DNA, the CDR3 is TGTGCCAGCAGCTTACAACAGGGTTGGCACACTGAAGCTTTCTTT.

The chain uses TRBV5-1 and TRBJ2-5; 8 bases agree with TRBD2. The CDR3 consists of 15 residues. The germline V gene has CDR1 SGHRS and CDR2 YFSETQ. V dropped 0 bases and J dropped 3; count of bases not matched to a gene: 4. This CDR3 reads CASSLGLAGKETQYF. In DNA form, the CDR3 reads TGCGCCAGCAGCTTGGGCCTAGCGGGTAAAGAGACCCAGTACTTC.

The chain uses TRBV5-4 and TRBJ2-5; D is unclear. The CDR3 loop spans 14 amino acids. V gave up 2 bases and J gave up 1 base, with 9 bases separating them. CDR1 and CDR2 (germline): SGHNT, YYREEE (reference sequence). CDR3 bases: TGTGCCAGCAGCTTCCGCGGCTTCCAAGAGACCCAGTACTTC. Protein: CASSFRGFQETQYF.

In its sample, this clone was seen once. V and J are TRBV19 and TRBJ1-1; possibly TRBD1 for D (5 bases). There are 12 residues in the CDR3. CDR1 and CDR2 from the germline V gene are LNHDA and SQIVND (reference sequence). Deletions cut 3 bases from V and 5 bases from J, with 7 bases between. CDR3 amino acids: CASSIGATEAFF. Here the CDR3 DNA reads TGTGCCAGTAGTATTGGGGCGACTGAAGCTTTCTTT.

The chain recombines TRBV13 with TRBJ2-2; D possibly corresponds to TRBD1 (5 bases). CDR1 PRHDT and CDR2 FYEKMQ come from the germline V gene (reference sequence). The CDR3 is 15 amino acids. The ends were cut back, 3 bases at V and 3 bases at J, with 11 bases in the middle. Here the CDR3 DNA reads TGTGCCAGCAGCTTCGGCCAGGGCTACACCGGGGAGCTGTTTTTT. Amino acid sequence: CASSFGQGYTGELFF.